The 14 T cell receptor beta chains given below trace back to one sample, sequenced in a study of identical twins (TCRdb year 2016). To prepare the library, 5' RACE was applied. Sequenced using an Illumina HiSeq 2000. The public reads were reprocessed in TCRdb via fastp at Q25 and MiXCR, keeping in-frame beta chains. Rows matching on CDR3 protein sequence are summarized as one entry with the most common DNA and genes. This sample gives some 250,000 distinct CDR3 sequences in total; 10% to 15% of them show up just once. The top ten constitute more than 3.5% of the sample. These data were also reused for a study on yellow fever vaccine responses in identical twins.

Sequenced sample: memory (CD45RO+) T cells sorted from blood. What the cell subset or site label conveys for this sample: CD45RO+ enriched T cells. These receptors all stem from a woman between 18 and 29 years old in good health.

This clonotype was observed a few times. The chain couples TRBV4-1 to TRBJ2-1, with 8 bases aligning to TRBD2. CDR1 is MGHRA and CDR2 is YSYEKL in the germline V gene. The ends lost 0 bases at V and 10 bases at J; junction bases unmatched: 14. This CDR3 has 17 amino acids. As DNA, the CDR3 is TGCGCCAGCAGCCAAGAGGGGACGGGAGGGCCCGCACAGGAGCAGTTCTTC. This encodes CASSQEGTGGPAQEQFF.

This chain links TRBV5-4 with TRBJ2-4; no reliable D call. This CDR3 has 16 amino acids. V lost 0 bases and J 0 bases, leaving 10 bases between the germline ends. Germline CDR1 SGHNT, CDR2 YYREEE (reference sequence). The CDR3 region has the DNA TGTGCCAGCAGCTTGGGGTCAGAATTAGCCAAAAACATTCAGTACTTC. As protein: CASSLGSELAKNIQYF.

In this sample, this clonotype turned up many times. The CDR3 region is CASSLAATGIPGDTEAFF. CDR3 DNA sequence: TGTGCCAGCAGCTTAGCTGCGACAGGGATACCGGGGGACACTGAAGCTTTCTTT. This rearrangement joins TRBV7-6 to TRBJ1-1; 7 nucleotides match TRBD1. This CDR3 contains 18 residues. The germline V gene encodes CDR1 SGHVS and CDR2 FNYEAQ. The J segment lost 3 bases and the V segment lost 0 bases, leaving 13 bases of the junction unmatched.

J is TRBJ1-5 and V is TRBV6-1; possible D gene TRBD1, 5 bases. V was trimmed by 6 bases and J by 2 bases, leaving 14 bases between them. The germline V gene has CDR1 MNHNS and CDR2 SASEGT. This CDR3 is 15 amino acids long. Written as DNA, the CDR3 is TGTGCCAGCAGGATGGGGGGTTCGGGCAATCAGCCCCAGCATTTT. Translated, it gives CASRMGGSGNQPQHF.

In this sample, this clonotype turned up many times. This chain joins TRBV12-3 or TRBV12-4 and TRBJ2-5, with TRBD1 identical over 9 bases. CDR3 length equals 14 residues. Germline trimming cut 8 bases from V and 1 base from J; bases unmatched to any gene: 5. The CDR3 region is CASGRTGAQETQYF. CDR3 DNA: TGTGCCAGCGGCCGGACAGGGGCCCAAGAGACCCAGTACTTC.

This clonotype appeared a few times. The rearrangement uses TRBV7-9 and TRBJ2-3; D may correspond to TRBD1 or TRBD2 (5 bases each). CDR1 is SEHNR and CDR2 is FQNEAQ in the germline V gene (reference sequence). Trimming stripped 7 bases from V and 6 bases from J, with 17 bases between. The CDR3 totals 14 residues. The DNA for the CDR3 is TGTGCCAGCAATTGGGGGACCACTACGGATACGCAGTATTTT. It yields the protein CASNWGTTTDTQYF.

This clonotype was detected a few times. The V gene is TRBV6-1, the J gene TRBJ2-1, with 10 bases matching TRBD2. CDR1 and CDR2 from the germline V gene are MNHNS and SASEGT. Trimming at V came to 7 bases and at J to 7 bases, leaving 7 bases not matched to a gene. This CDR3 spans 14 amino acids. The CDR3 DNA follows: TGTGCCAGCACGGCTAGCGGGAGTGGGAATGAGCAGTTCTTC. As protein: CASTASGSGNEQFF.

The chain uses TRBV29-1 and TRBJ2-5; D is ambiguous. Germline V CDR1 and CDR2: SQVTM, ANQGSEA. The CDR3 loop spans 13 amino acids. The V end was cut by 5 bases, the J end by 1 base, with 11 bases between. DNA of the CDR3: TGCAGCGTTCGGGCCTCCCCCCAAGAGACCCAGTACTTC. Residues: CSVRASPQETQYF.

V usage is TRBV3-1 and J usage is TRBJ2-2; perhaps TRBD2 as D (6 bases). The CDR3 covers 14 residues. Trimming pared 2 bases from V and 5 bases from J, leaving 9 bases between. Germline V CDR1 and CDR2: LGHDT, YNNKEL (reference sequence). In DNA, the CDR3 is TGTGCCAGCAGCCAAATGGGGGGAACCGGGGAGCTGTTTTTT. Translation gives CASSQMGGTGELFF.

This clonotype showed up just a few times. The chain links TRBV4-3 to TRBJ2-1, with D perhaps matching TRBD2 (5 bases). From germline, CDR1 is LGHNA and CDR2 YSLEER. The CDR3 totals 17 residues. V lost 0 bases, J lost 2 bases, and 14 bases lay in between. CDR3 coding DNA: TGCGCCAGCAGCCAAGATTGGGGTTCGCGGGCCTACAATGAGCAGTTCTTC. Translated, it gives CASSQDWGSRAYNEQFF.

The V and J genes are TRBV3-1 and TRBJ1-1, with unresolved D. V was pared by 2 bases and J by 1 base, with 5 bases between. The CDR3 is made up of 13 amino acids. CDR1 is LGHDT, CDR2 YNNKEL, per germline (reference sequence). The CDR3 nucleotides read TGTGCCAGCAGCCAACGGAAGAACACTGAAGCTTTCTTT. It specifies CASSQRKNTEAFF.

This clonotype was found a few times. V is TRBV29-1 and J is TRBJ2-5; TRBD1 or TRBD2 may be the D gene (6 bases each). The CDR3 contains 12 residues. Trimming left V 4 bases short and J 5 bases short, with 11 bases between. Germline lookup yields CDR1 SQVTM and CDR2 ANQGSEA. As DNA, the CDR3 is TGCAGCGTTGTGGGGGGCCGGGAGACCCAGTACTTC. Its translation: CSVVGGRETQYF. The whole variable domain, remainder taken from reference TRBV29-1 and TRBJ2-5, is SAVISQKPSRDICQRGTSLTIQCQVDSQVTMMFWYRQQPGQSLTLIATANQGSEATYESGFVIDKFPISRPNLTFSTLTVSNMSPEDSSIYLCSVVGGRETQYFGPGTRLLVL.

In this sample, this clonotype turned up a few times. The rearrangement joins TRBV4-1 to TRBJ2-5; D remains unclear. This CDR3 comprises 13 residues. V gave up 0 bases and J gave up 0 bases, with 2 bases separating them. Germline CDR1 and CDR2: MGHRA and YSYEKL. CDR3 in DNA: TGCGCCAGCAGCCAAGAAAACCAAGAGACCCAGTACTTC. Translating it yields CASSQENQETQYF.

In its sample, this clonotype was seen a few times. As DNA, the CDR3 is TGTGCCAGCAAAGAGGGGTGGGGCACCACTGAAGCTTTCTTT. It encodes CASKEGWGTTEAFF. The chain carries TRBV28 and TRBJ1-1, with D perhaps TRBD1 (5 bases). CDR1 and CDR2 (germline): MDHEN, SYDVKM. The CDR3 is made up of 14 amino acids. Trimming cost V 7 bases and J 4 bases, with 16 bases left between them.